Presented here are 12 T cell receptor beta chains from one specimen sequenced in a study of read filtering for tumor transcriptome and immune sequencing. The library was built from around 400 ng RNA with molecular barcoded adaptors for alpha/delta and beta/gamma chains. One entry per CDR3 protein, called by TCRdb with MiXCR from the reads. Of 75,000 to 95,000 distinct CDR3 sequences listed, roughly 21% were seen once; the top ten hold about 10%. Sequencing input: a population of CD138-negative cells sorted from bone marrow. The receptors originated from a donor at least 40 years old with multiple myeloma.

There are many counts of this clonotype. CDR3 amino acids: CSVLGSGEETQYF. CDR3 coding DNA: TGCAGCGTTTTGGGCAGCGGGGAAGAGACCCAGTACTTC. This chain links TRBV29-1 with TRBJ2-5, with 7 bases identical to TRBD2. Germline V gene lookup returns CDR1 SQVTM and CDR2 ANQGSEA. V was pared by 5 bases and J by 3 bases, with 6 bases of the junction left unmatched. There are 13 residues in the CDR3.

J is TRBJ2-5 and V is TRBV7-6, with 8 bases identical to TRBD1. Germline V lookup: CDR1 SGHVS, CDR2 FNYEAQ. The J segment lost 2 bases and the V segment lost 4 bases, leaving 6 bases of the junction unmatched. CDR3 size: 15 residues. CDR3 bases: TGTGCCAGCAGCTACTCAGGGGGCCGGCAAGAGACCCAGTACTTC. Translating gives CASSYSGGRQETQYF. The whole variable domain, filled in from reference TRBV7-6 and TRBJ2-5, reads GAGVSQSPRYKVTKRGQDVALRCDPISGHVSLYWYRQALGQGPEFLTYFNYEAQQDKSGLPNDRFSAERPEGSISTLTIQRTEQRDSAMYRCASSYSGGRQETQYFGPGTRLLVL.

This clonotype appeared many times. The chain has TRBV14 and TRBJ2-7, with D maybe TRBD1 (5 bases). The germline gives CDR1 SGHDN, CDR2 FVKESK. V lost 0 bases and J lost 2, with 11 bases in between. The CDR3 totals 15 residues. This CDR3 is CASSQDLWGPYEQYF. In nucleotides, the CDR3 is TGTGCCAGCAGCCAAGATCTGTGGGGCCCCTACGAGCAGTACTTC.

This clonotype came up many times. CDR3 loop: CASSLAPGDREETQYF. The CDR3 nucleotides read TGTGCCAGCAGCTTAGCCCCCGGGGACAGAGAAGAGACCCAGTACTTC. V and J are TRBV7-9 and TRBJ2-5; 7 positions match TRBD1. The CDR3 runs 16 residues. Germline loops: CDR1 SEHNR, CDR2 FQNEAQ (reference sequence). With V trimmed by 0 bases and J by 3 bases, 7 bases remained unmatched.

The chain joins TRBV21-1 to TRBJ2-3; no DNA check was done on the table's D call, TRBD1. TRBV21-1 is a pseudogene. The CDR3 totals 15 residues. CDR3 sequence: CASSKSWRGRDTQYF. The CDR3 bases are TGTGCCAGCAGCAAAAGTTGGCGGGGGAGAGATACGCAGTATTTT.

This clonotype was picked up many times. The rearrangement links TRBV6-1 to TRBJ2-5; TRBD2 aligns across 7 bases. Germline loops: CDR1 MNHNS, CDR2 SASEGT. The V and J ends lost 1 base and 1 base, in that order; junction bases with no gene match: 0. This CDR3 is 14 amino acids long. The CDR3 DNA reads TGTGCCAGCAGTGAAGGACTAGCCCAAGAGACCCAGTACTTC. The encoded protein is CASSEGLAQETQYF.

This clonotype was observed at least ten times. V is TRBV5-1 and J is TRBJ2-5; TRBD1 matches 9 bases. The CDR3 is 15 amino acids. Germline CDR1 reads SGHRS; CDR2 reads YFSETQ. Trimming cost V 4 bases and J 5 bases; bases outside gene matches: 9. CDR3 residues: CASSPPGQGVETQYF. The DNA for the CDR3 is TGCGCCAGCAGCCCCCCGGGACAGGGTGTCGAGACCCAGTACTTC.

The chain joins TRBV6-1 to TRBJ1-5; D gene uncertain. The V end was cut by 5 bases, the J end by 7 bases, with 12 bases between. The CDR3 has 13 residues. Germline CDR1 MNHNS, CDR2 SASEGT. CDR3 nucleotide sequence: TGTGCCAGCAGTAGTACAGTGTACCAGCCCCAGCATTTT. Its protein is CASSSTVYQPQHF.

This clonotype occurred many times. This chain uses TRBV5-1 with TRBJ1-6; no reliable D call. This CDR3 comprises 13 residues. CDR1 is SGHRS and CDR2 is YFSETQ in the germline V gene. Trimming stripped 0 bases from V and 9 bases from J, with 7 bases between. CDR3 bases: TGCGCCAGCAGCTTGGATCGTCTTTCACCCCTCCACTTT. Protein: CASSLDRLSPLHF.

The table lists this clonotype with a few counts. A read error may explain this, as a much larger clone is one base away. The CDR3 loop is CASRLDRDQPQHF. The CDR3 DNA reads as TGTGCCAGCAGATTAGACCGGGATCAGCCCCAGCATTTT. The chain carries TRBV6-1 and TRBJ1-5; D uncertain. Germline CDR1 is MNHNS and CDR2 is SASEGT. This CDR3 comprises 13 residues. Between the trimmed V and J ends, which lost 6 bases and 5 bases, there was a span of 11 bases.

Only a few counts were recorded for this clonotype. This chain uses TRBV29-1 with TRBJ2-3, with D perhaps matching TRBD1 or TRBD2 (6 bases each). This CDR3 region has 15 residues. Germline V gene sequence: CDR1 SQVTM, CDR2 ANQGSEA. V lost 6 bases and J 3 bases, leaving 19 bases between the germline ends. CDR3 sequence: CSVAGQPLGTDTQYF. CDR3 in DNA: TGCAGCGTCGCGGGACAACCCTTGGGGACAGATACGCAGTATTTT.

This clonotype was seen many times. The V gene is TRBV2, the J gene TRBJ2-6; 7 bases line up with TRBD1. Germline V CDR1 and CDR2: SNHLY, FYNNEI. Trimming took 6 bases from V and 0 from J; bases not matched to a gene: 2. The CDR3 spans 15 residues. CDR3 sequence (DNA): TGTGCCAGCAGCCGACAGGGCTCTGGGGCCAACGTCCTGACTTTC. This sequence encodes CASSRQGSGANVLTF.